Below are 7 T cell receptor beta chains sequenced from a single sample in a study of cytomegalovirus exposure and HLA in healthy donors. In the PCR, 60 Vbeta and 13 Jbeta primers were used. The data were produced by immunoSEQ multiplex PCR, yet TCRdb's version contains in-frame clones alone and is incomplete. Seen here are about 94,000 clones, around 66% observed once, and the top ten hold 3% to 4%. Sequenced: PBMCs. These TCRs come from a man under 40 in good health and CMV-seronegative.

The chain links TRBV7-3 to TRBJ1-1; TRBD1 is a possible D gene (5 bases). V lost 6 bases, J lost 4 bases, and 18 bases lay in between. Per germline, CDR1 SGHTA and CDR2 FQGTGA. This CDR3 is 15 amino acids long. CDR3 sequence: CASSSRGPEGTEAFF. CDR3 DNA: TGTGCCAGCAGTTCCCGGGGCCCGGAGGGCACTGAAGCTTTCTTT. Complete variable domain (other parts from reference TRBV7-3 and TRBJ1-1): GAGVSQTPSNKVTEKGKYVELRCDPISGHTALYWYRQSLGQGPEFLIYFQGTGAADDSGLPNDRFFAVRPEGSVSTLKIQRTERGDSAVYLCASSSRGPEGTEAFFGQGTRLTVV.

The chain recombines TRBV5-1 with TRBJ2-1; 13 bases fit TRBD2. The CDR3 runs to 18 residues. CDR1 is SGHRS, CDR2 YFSETQ, per germline. J gave up 0 bases and V 0 bases, and 3 bases lay outside the gene matches. CDR3 region: CASSLGLAGGISYNEQFF. In DNA form, the CDR3 reads TGCGCCAGCAGCTTGGGACTAGCGGGGGGAATCTCCTACAATGAGCAGTTCTTC.

This clone was counted a few times. This chain joins TRBV5-6 and TRBJ2-5, with 7 bases aligning to TRBD2. The better agreement between TRBJ2-7 and the DNA end casts doubt on the J call. CDR3 length: 14 residues. The V gene's germline CDR1 is SGHDT and CDR2 YYEEEE. The CDR3 reads CASSTSSGSYEQYF. CDR3 nucleotide sequence: TGTGCCAGCAGCACCTCTAGCGGCTCCTACGAGCAGTACTTC.

This clone was observed a few times. The V gene is TRBV28, the J gene TRBJ1-1; 7 positions match TRBD1. Losses at the gene ends were 6 bases for V and 8 bases for J; bases not matched to a gene: 12. Per germline, CDR1 MDHEN and CDR2 SYDVKM. CDR3 size: 14 residues. This chain's CDR3 is CASRTGSSVLEAFF. CDR3 in DNA: TGTGCCAGCAGGACAGGGTCCTCTGTTCTCGAAGCTTTCTTT.

This chain connects TRBV7-8 to TRBJ1-6, with 9 bases aligning to TRBD1. Germline assignment: CDR1 SGHVS and CDR2 FQNEAQ. V lost 8 bases and J lost 7; bases outside the gene matches: 3. The CDR3 is 13 residues long. CDR3 in amino acids: CASGGTGNSPLHF. CDR3 nucleotides: TGTGCCAGCGGGGGGACAGGGAATTCACCCCTCCACTTT.

This chain links TRBV7-8 with TRBJ2-3; 8 bases align to TRBD1. V was clipped by 1 base and J by 13 bases; unmatched bases: 13. This CDR3 has 15 residues. CDR1 and CDR2 from the germline V gene are SGHVS and FQNEAQ. CDR3 in amino acids: CASSLGGMGQAPKYF. DNA of the CDR3: TGTGCCAGCAGCTTAGGAGGTATGGGACAGGCACCAAAGTATTTT. Full variable domain (remainder filled in from reference TRBV7-8 and TRBJ2-3): GAGVSQSPRYKVAKRGQDVALRCDPISGHVSLFWYQQALGQGPEFLTYFQNEAQLDKSGLPSDRFFAERPEGSVSTLKIQRTQQEDSAVYLCASSLGGMGQAPKYFGPGTRLTVL.

The CDR3, as DNA: TGTGCCAGCAGAACCCCCGGGACAGGCTCTGGAAACACCATATATTTT. It is translated as CASRTPGTGSGNTIYF. V gene TRBV6-6 combines with J gene TRBJ1-3; 8 positions match TRBD1. Trimming at V came to 6 bases and at J to 0 bases, leaving 7 bases not matched to a gene. The length of the CDR3 is 16 residues. The germline V gene has CDR1 MNHNY and CDR2 SVGAGI (reference sequence).